Below, 18 T cell receptor beta chains from the same sample are listed, as sequenced in a study of blood T cell repertoires in COVID-19. The assay was immunoSEQ multiplex PCR, and TCRdb's table has in-frame clones only and misses some. Of roughly 100,000 clones listed, over 70% were seen once; the top ten hold about 10%. The material sequenced was peripheral blood. These receptors were obtained from an elderly woman with acute or convalescent COVID-19.

The CDR3 is CASSQDRYTGSQPQHF. CDR3 DNA sequence: TGCGCCAGCAGCCAAGATCGATATACAGGGAGTCAGCCCCAGCATTTT. The rearrangement joins TRBV4-3 to TRBJ1-5; D is perhaps TRBD1 (6 bases). The CDR3 length is 16 residues. The germline CDR1 and CDR2 sequences are LGHNA and YSLEER. The ends were cut back, 0 bases at V and 6 bases at J, with 15 bases in the middle.

This chain links TRBV11-3 with TRBJ2-3, with TRBD2 identical over 11 bases. In germline, CDR1 is SGHNT, CDR2 YENEEA. The V and J ends lost 2 bases and 3 bases, in that order; junction bases with no gene match: 7. CDR3 length: 17 residues. The DNA for the CDR3 is TGTGCCAGCAGCTTAACCACTAGCGGGAGTGCGACAGATACGCAGTATTTT. Its protein product is CASSLTTSGSATDTQYF.

V usage is TRBV9 and J usage is TRBJ2-7, with 10 nucleotides matching TRBD2. The CDR3 extends over 16 amino acids. Germline V CDR1 and CDR2: SGDLS, YYNGEE. V dropped 2 bases and J dropped 2; count of bases not matched to a gene: 7. The CDR3 loop reads CASSVGLAEKAYEQYF. CDR3 bases: TGTGCCAGCAGCGTTGGACTAGCGGAAAAGGCCTACGAGCAGTACTTC. The whole variable domain, filled in from reference TRBV9 and TRBJ2-7, reads DSGVTQTPKHLITATGQRVTLRCSPRSGDLSVYWYQQSLDQGLQFLIQYYNGEERAKGNILERFSAQQFPDLHSELNLSSLELGDSALYFCASSVGLAEKAYEQYFGPGTRLTVT.

This chain connects TRBV5-4 to TRBJ2-3, with TRBD2 identical over 15 bases. The CDR3 contains 16 residues. The junction had 6 bases not matched to a gene; V was cut back by 4 bases and J by 6 bases. Germline CDR1 SGHNT, CDR2 YYREEE (reference sequence). In DNA, the CDR3 is TGTGCCAGCAGCCCAGGGACTAGCGGGGGGACGGATACGCAGTATTTT. It is translated as CASSPGTSGGTDTQYF.

The chain joins TRBV20-1 to TRBJ1-1; D call uncertain. Between the trimmed V and J ends, which lost 6 bases and 4 bases, there was a span of 9 bases. The CDR3 contains 11 residues. Germline assignment: CDR1 DFQATT and CDR2 SNEGSKA (reference sequence). The CDR3 DNA sequence: TGCAGTGCGACACAGAGCACTGAAGCTTTCTTT. Translating it yields CSATQSTEAFF.

The rearrangement uses TRBV5-1 and TRBJ1-6; 9 bases map to TRBD1. The CDR3 runs to 18 residues. Unmatched junction bases numbered 14, after V lost 3 bases and J lost 7 bases. Looked up from germline, CDR1 is SGHRS and CDR2 is YFSETQ. CDR3 bases: TGCGCCAGCAGCTCGGGCCTTACTCTCGGACAGGGGAATTCACCCCTCCACTTT. It yields the protein CASSSGLTLGQGNSPLHF. Drawing the rest from reference TRBV5-1 and TRBJ1-6, the complete variable domain is KAGVTQTPRYLIKTRGQQVTLSCSPISGHRSVSWYQQTPGQGLQFLFEYFSETQRNKGNFPGRFSGRQFSNSRSEMNVSTLELGDSALYLCASSSGLTLGQGNSPLHFGNGTRLTVT.

The V gene is TRBV18, the J gene TRBJ1-3; 8 nucleotides align to TRBD1. J lost 3 bases, V lost 10 bases, and 11 bases had no gene match. The CDR3 is 15 amino acids. Germline values: CDR1 KGHSH, CDR2 LQKENI. The CDR3 region is CAINGQGGFGNTIYF. CDR3 sequence (DNA): TGTGCCATCAACGGACAGGGAGGCTTTGGAAACACCATATATTTT.

The rearrangement links TRBV19 to TRBJ2-1; TRBD2 matches at 8 bases. CDR1 is LNHDA and CDR2 is SQIVND in the germline V gene (reference sequence). V lost 5 bases to trimming and J lost 0 bases; unmatched junction nucleotides: 6. There are 16 residues in the CDR3. CDR3 region: CASSLPLAASYNEQFF. In nucleotides, the CDR3 is TGTGCCAGTAGTCTACCACTAGCGGCCTCCTACAATGAGCAGTTCTTC.

V and J are TRBV7-6 and TRBJ1-4; 9 nucleotides agree with TRBD1. The CDR3 has 15 amino acids. V was pared by 5 bases and J by 7 bases, with 8 bases of the junction left unmatched. Per the germline V gene, CDR1 is SGHVS and CDR2 is FNYEAQ. CDR3 sequence reads: CASSQHRGPREKLFF. The CDR3 DNA sequence: TGTGCCAGCAGCCAACACAGGGGGCCTCGTGAAAAACTGTTTTTT.

The rearrangement uses TRBV30 and TRBJ2-1; D call uncertain. The CDR3 has 13 amino acids. The germline V gene encodes CDR1 GTSNPN and CDR2 SVGIG (reference sequence). Trimming shortened V by 1 base and J by 2 bases, and 6 bases separated the two germline ends. The CDR3 bases are TGTGCCTGGAGTGGGCCAGCCTACAATGAGCAGTTCTTC. Its translation: CAWSGPAYNEQFF.

This sequence joins TRBV27 and TRBJ1-6; D perhaps matches TRBD1 (5 bases). V lost 3 bases, J lost 14 bases, and 11 bases lay in between. The CDR3 loop spans 12 amino acids. Germline values: CDR1 MNHEY, CDR2 SMNVEV (reference sequence). For the CDR3, the DNA is TGTGCCAGCAGTTTGGACCAAGGGGCCCTCCACTTT. Protein product: CASSLDQGALHF.

This clone was picked up a small number of times. V gene TRBV3-1 (or the pseudogene TRBV3-2) combines with J gene TRBJ2-5; D perhaps matches TRBD1 (6 bases). The CDR3 extends over 16 amino acids. Trimming shortened V by 3 bases and J by 2 bases, and 16 bases separated the two germline ends. Germline CDR1 and CDR2: LGHDT and YNNKEL (reference sequence). The CDR3 protein is CASSHQGGGGQETQYF. CDR3 bases: TGTGCCAGCAGCCACCAAGGGGGTGGGGGACAAGAGACCCAGTACTTC.

This clone showed up just once. V is TRBV9 and J is TRBJ1-4; D not certain. The CDR3 has 14 residues. The V end was cut by 4 bases, the J end by 2 bases, with 9 bases between. The germline V gene has CDR1 SGDLS and CDR2 YYNGEE. The chain's CDR3 is CASSRSGTNEKLFF. For the CDR3, the DNA is TGTGCCAGCAGCCGGTCGGGGACTAATGAAAAACTGTTTTTT. Complete variable domain (other parts from reference TRBV9 and TRBJ1-4): DSGVTQTPKHLITATGQRVTLRCSPRSGDLSVYWYQQSLDQGLQFLIQYYNGEERAKGNILERFSAQQFPDLHSELNLSSLELGDSALYFCASSRSGTNEKLFFGSGTQLSVL.

The gene calls are TRBV27 and TRBJ1-6, with 9 bases that match TRBD1. The CDR3 spans 16 residues. Germline CDR1 is MNHEY and CDR2 is SMNVEV (reference sequence). The ends lost 6 bases at V and 4 bases at J; junction bases unmatched: 7. The chain's CDR3 is CASRDRGFPYNSPLHF. CDR3 DNA sequence: TGTGCCAGCAGGGACAGGGGTTTTCCTTATAATTCACCCCTCCACTTT.

The rearrangement links TRBV7-9 to TRBJ2-2, with TRBD2 matching over 11 bases. Germline values: CDR1 SEHNR, CDR2 FQNEAQ (reference sequence). The trim removed 5 bases at V and 8 bases at J, leaving 10 bases unmatched. The CDR3 covers 16 residues. The CDR3 reads CASSILAGATGGELFF. The CDR3 DNA sequence: TGTGCCAGCAGCATACTAGCGGGGGCCACGGGAGGGGAGCTGTTTTTT.

There are a few counts of this clone. The genes are TRBV6-5 and TRBJ2-6; D call uncertain. V was clipped by 7 bases and J by 0 bases, with 4 bases between them. The CDR3 extends over 13 amino acids. From germline, CDR1 is MNHEY and CDR2 SVGAGI. The CDR3 here is CASTSSGANVLTF. Written as DNA, the CDR3 is TGTGCCAGCACGAGCTCTGGGGCCAACGTCCTGACTTTC.

The V gene is TRBV7-9, the J gene TRBJ1-6, with D possibly being TRBD1 (6 bases). Deletions cut 5 bases from V and 7 bases from J, with 15 bases between. The length of the CDR3 is 15 residues. CDR1 and CDR2 from the germline V gene are SEHNR and FQNEAQ (reference sequence). The CDR3 nucleotides are TGTGCCAGCAGCCTTGGACAGCCAACAAATTCACCCCTCCACTTT. It codes for CASSLGQPTNSPLHF. Based on the CDR3 plus reference TRBV7-9 and TRBJ1-6, the full variable domain is DTGVSQNPRHKITKRGQNVTFRCDPISEHNRLYWYRQTLGQGPEFLTYFQNEAQLEKSRLLSDRFSAERPKGSFSTLEIQRTEQGDSAMYLCASSLGQPTNSPLHFGNGTRLTVT.

The chain carries TRBV28 and TRBJ1-5, with D possibly TRBD1 on 5 matching bases. CDR3 length equals 15 residues. Germline values: CDR1 MDHEN, CDR2 SYDVKM. The V gene lost 5 bases and the J gene lost 6 bases, with 17 bases spanning the gap. The CDR3 sequence: CASSLQGGWGQPQHF. The DNA of the CDR3 is TGTGCCAGCAGTCTTCAGGGTGGATGGGGTCAGCCCCAGCATTTT.